Given below is one TCR beta chain in context. The data originate from a study of OX40 agonist ivuxolimab in advanced cancers. Overall study: Enrolled patients in dose escalation had cancers that were hepatocellular carcinoma, melanoma, renal cell or head and neck cancer.

The junction had 8 bases not matched to a gene; V was cut back by 4 bases and J by 3 bases. From germline, CDR1 is MGHRA and CDR2 YSYEKL. The CDR3 is 15 residues long. Here immunoSEQ multiplex PCR was the method, and the copy in TCRdb shows in-frame clones only, minus some. The sample lists tens of thousands of clones, around 89% occurring once. V and J are TRBV4-1 and TRBJ2-7; 8 bases fit TRBD1. Sequenced here: CD4+ or CD8+ T cells sorted from blood, sampled in a trial of the OX40 agonist ivuxolimab. The clonotype originates from an adult with an advanced solid tumor such as melanoma, head and neck, liver or kidney cancer. CDR3 sequence reads: CASSREQGVGYEQYF. The CDR3 region has the DNA TGCGCCAGCAGCCGAGAACAGGGGGTGGGCTACGAGCAGTACTTC.